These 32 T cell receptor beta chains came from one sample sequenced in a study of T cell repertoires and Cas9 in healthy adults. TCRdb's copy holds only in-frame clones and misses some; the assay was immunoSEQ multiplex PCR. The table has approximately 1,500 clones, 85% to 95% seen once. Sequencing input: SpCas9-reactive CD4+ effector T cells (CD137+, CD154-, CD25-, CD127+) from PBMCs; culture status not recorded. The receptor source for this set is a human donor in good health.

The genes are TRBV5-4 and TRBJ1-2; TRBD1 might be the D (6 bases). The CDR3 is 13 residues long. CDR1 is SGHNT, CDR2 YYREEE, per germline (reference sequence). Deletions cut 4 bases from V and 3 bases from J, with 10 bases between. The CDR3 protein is CASSHRVDYGYTF. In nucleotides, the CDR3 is TGTGCCAGCAGCCACAGGGTAGACTATGGCTACACCTTC.

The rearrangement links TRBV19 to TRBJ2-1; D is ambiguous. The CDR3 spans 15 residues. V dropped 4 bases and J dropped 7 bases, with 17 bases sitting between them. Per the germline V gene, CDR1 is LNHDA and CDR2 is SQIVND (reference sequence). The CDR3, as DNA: TGTGCCAGTAGTACGAGTGGGTCGAAGGTTAATGAGCAGTTCTTC. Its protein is CASSTSGSKVNEQFF.

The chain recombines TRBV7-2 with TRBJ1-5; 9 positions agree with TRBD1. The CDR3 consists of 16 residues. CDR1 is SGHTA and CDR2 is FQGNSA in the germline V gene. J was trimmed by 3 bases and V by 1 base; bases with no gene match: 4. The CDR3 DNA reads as TGTGCCAGCAGCTTAGGGACAGGGGTCCACAATCAGCCCCAGCATTTT. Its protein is CASSLGTGVHNQPQHF. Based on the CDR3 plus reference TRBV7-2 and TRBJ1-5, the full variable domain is GAGVSQSPSNKVTEKGKDVELRCDPISGHTALYWYRQSLGQGLEFLIYFQGNSAPDKSGLPSDRFSAERTGGSVSTLTIQRTQQEDSAVYLCASSLGTGVHNQPQHFGDGTRLSIL.

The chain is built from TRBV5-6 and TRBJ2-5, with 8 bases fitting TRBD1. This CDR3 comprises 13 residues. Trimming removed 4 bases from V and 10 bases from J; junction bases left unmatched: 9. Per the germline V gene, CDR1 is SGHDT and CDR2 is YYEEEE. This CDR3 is CASSHQQGVGQYF. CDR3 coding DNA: TGTGCCAGCAGCCATCAACAGGGGGTAGGCCAGTACTTC.

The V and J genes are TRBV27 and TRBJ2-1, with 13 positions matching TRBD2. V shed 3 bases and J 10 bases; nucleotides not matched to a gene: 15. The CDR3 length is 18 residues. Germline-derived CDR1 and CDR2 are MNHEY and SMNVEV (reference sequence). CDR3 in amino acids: CASSFPPGLAGVVPEQFF. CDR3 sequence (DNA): TGTGCCAGCAGTTTTCCCCCCGGACTAGCGGGAGTCGTTCCGGAGCAGTTCTTC.

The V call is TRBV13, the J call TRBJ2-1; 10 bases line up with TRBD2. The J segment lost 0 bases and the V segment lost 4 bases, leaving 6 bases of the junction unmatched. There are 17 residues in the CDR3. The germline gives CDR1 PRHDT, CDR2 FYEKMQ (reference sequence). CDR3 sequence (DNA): TGTGCCAGCAGCTCGCGTACTAGCGGGGCCTCCTACAATGAGCAGTTCTTC. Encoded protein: CASSSRTSGASYNEQFF.

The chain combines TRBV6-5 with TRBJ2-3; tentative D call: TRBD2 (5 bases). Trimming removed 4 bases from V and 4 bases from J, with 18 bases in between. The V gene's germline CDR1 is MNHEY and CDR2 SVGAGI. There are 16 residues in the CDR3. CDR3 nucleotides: TGTGCCAGCAGTTGGATGGTAGCGAAGGGCCCAGATACGCAGTATTTT. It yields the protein CASSWMVAKGPDTQYF.

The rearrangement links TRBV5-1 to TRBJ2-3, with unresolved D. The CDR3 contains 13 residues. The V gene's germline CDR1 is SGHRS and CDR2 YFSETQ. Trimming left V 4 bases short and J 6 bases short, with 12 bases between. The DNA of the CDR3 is TGCGCCAGCAGCCAACGAATGGAGGATACGCAGTATTTT. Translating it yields CASSQRMEDTQYF.

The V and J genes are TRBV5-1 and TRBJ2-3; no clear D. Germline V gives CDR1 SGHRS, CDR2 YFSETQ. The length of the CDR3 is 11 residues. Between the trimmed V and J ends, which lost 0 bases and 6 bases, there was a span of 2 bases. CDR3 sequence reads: CASSLDDTQYF. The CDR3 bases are TGCGCCAGCAGCTTGGATGATACGCAGTATTTT.

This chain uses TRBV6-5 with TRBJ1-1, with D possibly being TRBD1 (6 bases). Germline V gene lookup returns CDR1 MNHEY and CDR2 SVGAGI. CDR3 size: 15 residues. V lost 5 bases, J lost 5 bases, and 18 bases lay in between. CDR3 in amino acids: CASSVQGRGTTEAFF. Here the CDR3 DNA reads TGTGCCAGCAGTGTGCAGGGGCGGGGAACGACTGAAGCTTTCTTT.

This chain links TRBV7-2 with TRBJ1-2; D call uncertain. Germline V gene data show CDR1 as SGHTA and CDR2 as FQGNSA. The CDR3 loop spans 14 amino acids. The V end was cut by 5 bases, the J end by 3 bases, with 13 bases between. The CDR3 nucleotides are TGTGCCAGCAGCACTAGTTACAGTCACTATGGCTACACCTTC. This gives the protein CASSTSYSHYGYTF. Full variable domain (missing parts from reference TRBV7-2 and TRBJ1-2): GAGVSQSPSNKVTEKGKDVELRCDPISGHTALYWYRQSLGQGLEFLIYFQGNSAPDKSGLPSDRFSAERTGGSVSTLTIQRTQQEDSAVYLCASSTSYSHYGYTFGSGTRLTVV.

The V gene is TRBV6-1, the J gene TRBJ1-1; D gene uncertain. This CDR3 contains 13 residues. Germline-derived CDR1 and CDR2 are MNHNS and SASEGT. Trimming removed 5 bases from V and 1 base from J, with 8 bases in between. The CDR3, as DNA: TGTGCCAGCAGTTCAGGCCGGAACACTGAAGCTTTCTTT. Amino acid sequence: CASSSGRNTEAFF.

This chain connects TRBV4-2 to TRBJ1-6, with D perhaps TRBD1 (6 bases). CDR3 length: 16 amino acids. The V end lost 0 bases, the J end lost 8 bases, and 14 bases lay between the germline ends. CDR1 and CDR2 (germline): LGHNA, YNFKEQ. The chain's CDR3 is CASSQEGSGAHSPLHF. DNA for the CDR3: TGTGCCAGCAGCCAAGAAGGGTCGGGGGCTCATTCACCCCTCCACTTT.

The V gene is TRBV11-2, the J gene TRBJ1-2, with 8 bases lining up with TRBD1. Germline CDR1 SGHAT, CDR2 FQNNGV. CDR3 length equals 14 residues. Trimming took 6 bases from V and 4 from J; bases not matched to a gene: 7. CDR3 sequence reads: CASSSTGGSYGYTF. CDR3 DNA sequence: TGTGCCAGCAGTTCAACAGGGGGTAGCTATGGCTACACCTTC.

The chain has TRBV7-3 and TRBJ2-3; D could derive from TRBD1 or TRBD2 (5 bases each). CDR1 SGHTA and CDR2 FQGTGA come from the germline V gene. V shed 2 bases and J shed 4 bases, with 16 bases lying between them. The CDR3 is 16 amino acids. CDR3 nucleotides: TGTGCCAGCAGCTTAGGCCTAGGGAGAGGGGCAGATACGCAGTATTTT. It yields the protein CASSLGLGRGADTQYF.

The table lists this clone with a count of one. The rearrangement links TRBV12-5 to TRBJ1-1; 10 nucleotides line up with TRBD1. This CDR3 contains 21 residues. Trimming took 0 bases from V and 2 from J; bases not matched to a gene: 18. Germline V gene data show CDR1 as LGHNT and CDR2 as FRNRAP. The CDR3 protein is CASGLVTYRDRGFRINTEAFF. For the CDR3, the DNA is TGTGCTAGTGGTTTGGTAACGTACCGGGACAGGGGTTTTAGAATAAACACTGAAGCTTTCTTT.

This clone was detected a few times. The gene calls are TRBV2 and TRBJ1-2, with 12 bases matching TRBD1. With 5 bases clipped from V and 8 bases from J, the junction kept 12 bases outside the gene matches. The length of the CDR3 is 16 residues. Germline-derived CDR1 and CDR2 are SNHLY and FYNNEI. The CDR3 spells CASSSGTGGGGKGYTF. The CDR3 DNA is TGTGCCAGCAGTTCCGGGACAGGGGGCGGGGGGAAGGGCTACACCTTC.

CDR3: CASSDLYRAGAALKGKETQYF. CDR3 nucleotide sequence: TGTGCCAGCAGTGACTTATACAGGGCGGGCGCGGCCTTGAAAGGAAAAGAGACCCAGTACTTC. The chain joins TRBV6-4 to TRBJ2-5; D is possibly TRBD1 (6 bases). The germline V gene encodes CDR1 MRHNA and CDR2 SNTAGT. CDR3 length: 21 amino acids. Between the trimmed V and J ends, which lost 1 base and 3 bases, there was a span of 30 bases.

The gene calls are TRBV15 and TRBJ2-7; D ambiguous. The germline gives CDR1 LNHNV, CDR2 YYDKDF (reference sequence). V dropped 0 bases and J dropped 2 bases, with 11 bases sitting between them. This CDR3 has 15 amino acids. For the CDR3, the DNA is TGTGCCACCAGCAGAGATCCTGCATCAGCCTACGAGCAGTACGTC. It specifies CATSRDPASAYEQYV.

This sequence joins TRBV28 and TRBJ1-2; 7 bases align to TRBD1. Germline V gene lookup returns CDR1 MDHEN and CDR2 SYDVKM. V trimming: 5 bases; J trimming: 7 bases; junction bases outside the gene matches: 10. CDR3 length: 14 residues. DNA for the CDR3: TGTGCCAGCAGTACCCCAGGGGGTACGGCTGGCTACACCTTC. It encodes CASSTPGGTAGYTF.

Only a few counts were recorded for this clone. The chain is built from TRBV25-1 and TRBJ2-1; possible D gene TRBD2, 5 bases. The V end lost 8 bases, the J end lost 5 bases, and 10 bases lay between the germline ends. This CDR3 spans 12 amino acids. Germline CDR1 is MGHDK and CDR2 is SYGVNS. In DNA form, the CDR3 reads TGTGCCAGCCTTAGCGATAACAATGAGCAGTTCTTC. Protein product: CASLSDNNEQFF.

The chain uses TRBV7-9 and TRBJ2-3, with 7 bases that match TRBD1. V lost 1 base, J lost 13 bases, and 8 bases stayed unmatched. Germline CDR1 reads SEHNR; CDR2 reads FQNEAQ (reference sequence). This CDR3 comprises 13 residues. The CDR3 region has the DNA TGTGCCAGCAGCTTAGGGACCGGACAGGAGAAGTATTTT. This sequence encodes CASSLGTGQEKYF.

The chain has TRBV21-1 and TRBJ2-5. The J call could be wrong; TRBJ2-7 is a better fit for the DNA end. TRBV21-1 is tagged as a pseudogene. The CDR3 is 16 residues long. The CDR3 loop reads CASSGIMLHVLDEQYF. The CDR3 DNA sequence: TGTGCCAGCAGTGGAATCATGCTACACGTGTTAGACGAGCAGTACTTC.

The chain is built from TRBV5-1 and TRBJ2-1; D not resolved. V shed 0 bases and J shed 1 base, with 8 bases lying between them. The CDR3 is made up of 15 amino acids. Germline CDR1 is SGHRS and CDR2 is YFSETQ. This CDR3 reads CASSLEGLSYNEQFF. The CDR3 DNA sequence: TGCGCCAGCAGCTTGGAAGGGCTATCCTACAATGAGCAGTTCTTC.

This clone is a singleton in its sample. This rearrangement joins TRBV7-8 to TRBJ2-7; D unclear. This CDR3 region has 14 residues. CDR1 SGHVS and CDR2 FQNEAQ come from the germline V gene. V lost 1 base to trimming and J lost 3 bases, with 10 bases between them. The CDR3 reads CASSLEGKGYEQYV. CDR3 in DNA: TGTGCCAGCAGCTTAGAAGGCAAGGGCTACGAGCAGTACGTC.

The CDR3 loop is CASSSDTSGISPYEQYF. For the CDR3, the DNA is TGCGCCAGCAGCTCCGATACTAGCGGGATTTCGCCATACGAGCAGTACTTC. The chain has TRBV5-1 and TRBJ2-7; 10 nucleotides line up with TRBD2. CDR1 is SGHRS, CDR2 YFSETQ, per germline. V lost 3 bases, J lost 4 bases, and 13 bases stayed unmatched. The CDR3 loop spans 17 amino acids. Using reference TRBV5-1 and TRBJ2-7 for the parts outside the CDR3, the full variable domain is KAGVTQTPRYLIKTRGQQVTLSCSPISGHRSVSWYQQTPGQGLQFLFEYFSETQRNKGNFPGRFSGRQFSNSRSEMNVSTLELGDSALYLCASSSDTSGISPYEQYFGPGTRLTVT.

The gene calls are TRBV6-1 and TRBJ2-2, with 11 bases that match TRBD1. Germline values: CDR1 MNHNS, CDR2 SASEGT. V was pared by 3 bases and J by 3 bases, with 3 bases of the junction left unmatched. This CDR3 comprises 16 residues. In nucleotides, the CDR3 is TGTGCCAGCAGTGACCCGGGACAGGGGGACACCGGGGAGCTGTTTTTT. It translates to CASSDPGQGDTGELFF.

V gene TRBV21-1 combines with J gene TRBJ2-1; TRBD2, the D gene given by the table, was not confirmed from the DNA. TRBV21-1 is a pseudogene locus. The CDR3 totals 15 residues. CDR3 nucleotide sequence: TGTGCCAGCAGCCGAGGAGGGACTAAGCTGCCAAGGGTGTTCTTC. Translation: CASSRGGTKLPRVFF.

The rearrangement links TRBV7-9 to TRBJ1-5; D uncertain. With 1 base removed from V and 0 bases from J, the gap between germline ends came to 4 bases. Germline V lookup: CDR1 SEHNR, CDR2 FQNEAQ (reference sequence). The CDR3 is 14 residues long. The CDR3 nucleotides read TGTGCCAGCAGCTTAGACAGTAGCAATCAGCCCCAGCATTTT. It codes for CASSLDSSNQPQHF.

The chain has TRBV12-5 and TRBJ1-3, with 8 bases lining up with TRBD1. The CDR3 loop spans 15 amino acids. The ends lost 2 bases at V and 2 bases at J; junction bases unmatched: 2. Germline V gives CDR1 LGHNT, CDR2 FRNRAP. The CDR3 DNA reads TGTGCTAGTGGTTTGATACAGGGGGCTGGAAACACCATATATTTT. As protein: CASGLIQGAGNTIYF.

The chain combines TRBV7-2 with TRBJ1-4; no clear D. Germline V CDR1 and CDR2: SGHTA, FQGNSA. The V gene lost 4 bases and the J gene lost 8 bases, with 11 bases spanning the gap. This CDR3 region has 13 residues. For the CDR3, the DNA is TGTGCCAGCAGCTCGAGGTCTTTGGAAAAACTGTTTTTT. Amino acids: CASSSRSLEKLFF.

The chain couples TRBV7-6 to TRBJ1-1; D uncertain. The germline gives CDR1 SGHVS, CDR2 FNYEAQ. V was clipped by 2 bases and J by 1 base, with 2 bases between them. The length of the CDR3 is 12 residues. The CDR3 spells CASSLWNTEAFF. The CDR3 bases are TGTGCCAGCAGCTTATGGAACACTGAAGCTTTCTTT.